Listed below are T cell receptor beta chains from one sample, sequenced in a study of blood T cells in healthy people across ages. TCRdb itself ran the 5' RACE reads through MiXCR, one entry per CDR3 protein. The sample lists about 1.1 million distinct CDR3 sequences, about two fifths occurring once. Sequencing used blood. The receptors were gathered from a man aged 18 to 29 in good health. Each CDR3 is given with its conserved first and last residue. The D gene is left open where the match is weak. The size of a clone is reported for some rows only, either as once, few or many, or as a class for expanded clones.

clone_size	d_call	j_call	v_call	cdr3_aa	cdr3_nt
NA	TRBD1	TRBJ2-4	TRBV6-5	CASSRQGPENIQYF	TGTGCCAGCAGCCGACAGGGTCCGGAAAACATTCAGTACTTC
NA	NA	TRBJ2-1	TRBV12-3/TRBV12-4	CASSPPSTPETQFF	TGTGCCAGCAGCCCTCCTAGCACTCCCGAGACCCAATTCTTC
NA	TRBD1	TRBJ1-3	TRBV27	CASRGTGFGNTIYF	TGTGCCAGCAGGGGGACAGGGTTTGGAAACACCATATATTTT
NA	NA	TRBJ2-1	TRBV6-2/TRBV6-3	CASSYLGPEQFF	TGTGCCAGCAGTTACTTGGGTCCCGAGCAGTTCTTC
NA	NA	TRBJ1-5	TRBV3-1	CASSQTSYSNQPQHF	TGTGCCAGCAGCCAGACATCATATAGCAATCAGCCCCAGCATTTT
NA	NA	TRBJ1-5	TRBV7-2	CASSFAGPQHF	TGTGCCAGCAGCTTTGCGGGGCCCCAGCATTTT
few	TRBD1	TRBJ1-5	TRBV4-3	CASSQGTGMAQPQHF	TGCGCCAGCAGCCAAGGGACAGGGATGGCTCAGCCCCAGCATTTT
many	NA	TRBJ2-5	TRBV5-1	CASSSDPRETQYF	TGCGCCAGCAGCTCGGACCCTAGGGAGACCCAGTACTTC
NA	NA	TRBJ2-1	TRBV6-4	CASSNPRTNLNEQFF	TGTGCCAGCAGCAACCCCCGTACAAACCTCAATGAGCAGTTCTTC
NA	NA	TRBJ1-1	TRBV2	CASMKGVITEAFF	TGTGCCAGCATGAAGGGTGTTATCACTGAAGCTTTCTTT
NA	TRBD2	TRBJ2-1	TRBV20-1	CSASRLAGSNEQFF	TGCAGTGCCAGCCGACTAGCGGGCTCCAATGAGCAGTTCTTC
NA	TRBD1	TRBJ2-3	TRBV2	CATNPDRGQGDTQYF	TGTGCCACCAACCCCGACAGGGGGCAGGGAGATACGCAGTATTTT
NA	TRBD1	TRBJ1-4	TRBV7-2	CASSLTGGPEKLFF	TGTGCCAGCAGCCTGACAGGGGGCCCTGAAAAACTGTTTTTT
few	TRBD2	TRBJ2-3	TRBV13	CASSFHSGGSTDTQYF	TGTGCCAGCAGCTTCCATAGCGGGGGATCCACAGATACGCAGTATTTT
NA	NA	TRBJ1-4	TRBV14	CASSPRQADEKLFF	TGTGCCAGCAGCCCTCGACAGGCAGATGAAAAACTGTTTTTT
NA	NA	TRBJ1-1	TRBV18	CASSPESLDTAGTEAFF	TGTGCCAGCTCACCCGAAAGCTTAGATACTGCGGGCACTGAAGCTTTCTTT
NA	NA	TRBJ1-1	TRBV12-3/TRBV12-4	CASQRNTEAFF	TGTGCCAGTCAGCGGAACACTGAAGCTTTCTTT
few	TRBD1	TRBJ1-2	TRBV5-1	CASSRTGANGYTF	TGCGCCAGCAGCCGGACAGGAGCAAATGGCTACACCTTC
once	TRBD2	TRBJ2-1	TRBV5-1	CASSLSGGRTNEQFF	TGCGCCAGCAGCTTGTCGGGGGGGCGGACGAATGAGCAGTTCTTC
few	TRBD2	TRBJ2-1	TRBV4-1	CASSWGLVIDEQFF	TGCGCCAGCAGTTGGGGACTAGTAATTGATGAGCAGTTCTTC
once	TRBD1	TRBJ1-1	TRBV5-1	CASGKTGVGNTEAFF	TGCGCCAGCGGTAAAACAGGGGTCGGGAACACTGAAGCTTTCTTT
once	NA	TRBJ1-1	TRBV20-1	CSAREGQGEAFF	TGCAGTGCTAGAGAGGGGCAGGGTGAAGCTTTCTTT
NA	TRBD1	TRBJ1-2	TRBV28	CASTQGGQGTSYGYTF	TGTGCCAGCACCCAGGGGGGGCAGGGGACATCATATGGCTACACCTTC
NA	NA	TRBJ1-2	TRBV29-1	CSVESVERANYGYTF	TGCAGCGTTGAATCCGTGGAGAGAGCTAACTATGGCTACACCTTC
NA	NA	TRBJ1-5	TRBV5-1	CASSLEGGGGNQPQHF	TGCGCCAGCAGCTTGGAGGGGGGAGGGGGCAATCAGCCCCAGCATTTT
NA	TRBD1	TRBJ1-2	TRBV29-1	CSVGDRGRDGYTF	TGCAGCGTGGGGGACAGGGGGCGTGATGGCTACACCTTC
few	TRBD1	TRBJ1-6	TRBV20-1	CSAPQGAADNSPLHF	TGCAGTGCACCTCAGGGGGCGGCGGATAATTCACCCCTCCACTTT
few	NA	TRBJ2-4	TRBV7-2	CASSLVHPRQTKNIQYF	TGTGCCAGCAGCTTAGTCCATCCTCGGCAGACCAAAAACATTCAGTACTTC
NA	NA	TRBJ1-6	TRBV5-1	CASSLVSDDSPLHF	TGCGCCAGCAGCTTGGTGTCGGACGATTCACCCCTCCACTTT
few	TRBD2	TRBJ2-1	TRBV5-1	CASSRGGCDYNEQFF	TGCGCCAGCAGCCGGGGGGGATGCGACTACAATGAGCAGTTCTTC
NA	NA	TRBJ2-7	TRBV6-5	CASSYSMEKVYEQYF	TGTGCCAGCAGTTACTCGATGGAGAAGGTCTACGAGCAGTACTTC
NA	NA	TRBJ1-2	TRBV7-2	CASSFRGPRGDYGYTF	TGTGCCAGCAGCTTTAGGGGACCCAGGGGAGACTATGGCTACACCTTC
NA	TRBD2	TRBJ2-3	TRBV4-1	CASSQDGLAGTDMQYF	TGCGCCAGCAGCCAAGACGGACTAGCGGGGACAGACATGCAGTATTTT
NA	TRBD1	TRBJ2-7	TRBV6-2/TRBV6-3	CASRRGQAPSYEQYF	TGTGCCAGCAGAAGAGGACAGGCCCCCTCCTACGAGCAGTACTTC
NA	NA	TRBJ1-1	TRBV18	CASSPPRSGLPNTEAFF	TGTGCCAGCTCACCACCGAGGTCAGGCCTTCCGAACACTGAAGCTTTCTTT
NA	NA	TRBJ1-1	TRBV7-9	CASSAPGRMNTEAFF	TGTGCCAGCAGCGCCCCTGGACGGATGAACACTGAAGCTTTCTTT
NA	NA	TRBJ1-5	TRBV6-2/TRBV6-3	CASSYTGLANQPQHF	TGTGCCAGCAGTTATACAGGGCTAGCGAATCAGCCCCAGCATTTT
NA	NA	TRBJ2-3	TRBV12-3/TRBV12-4	CASSTSKGTQYF	TGTGCCAGCAGCACCTCCAAGGGGACGCAGTATTTT
NA	TRBD1	TRBJ1-2	TRBV3-1	CASSQGQKANYGYTF	TGTGCCAGCAGCCAGGGACAGAAAGCTAACTATGGCTACACCTTC
many	NA	TRBJ2-3	TRBV12-3/TRBV12-4	CASRPGWDTDTQYF	TGTGCCAGCAGGCCAGGGTGGGACACAGATACGCAGTATTTT
NA	NA	TRBJ2-2	TRBV12-3/TRBV12-4	CASSLSSGTYTGELFF	TGTGCCAGCAGTTTATCCTCAGGGACCTACACCGGGGAGCTGTTTTTT
few	NA	TRBJ2-7	TRBV5-1	CASSLGQRDYEQYF	TGCGCCAGCAGCTTGGGCCAGAGGGACTACGAGCAGTACTTC
NA	NA	TRBJ2-2	TRBV11-3	CASSLDPQNTGELFF	TGTGCCAGCAGCTTAGATCCCCAAAACACCGGGGAGCTGTTTTTT
few	NA	TRBJ1-1	TRBV4-3	CASSQDRAMNTEAFF	TGCGCCAGCAGCCAAGACAGGGCAATGAACACTGAAGCTTTCTTT
NA	TRBD2	TRBJ2-1	TRBV7-2	CASSISGGVSYNEQFF	TGTGCCAGCAGCATTAGCGGGGGAGTCTCCTACAATGAGCAGTTCTTC
NA	NA	TRBJ1-1	TRBV4-3	CASSQDRGLGGAGEAFF	TGCGCCAGCAGCCAAGATCGAGGGTTAGGGGGGGCTGGAGAAGCTTTCTTT
few	TRBD1	TRBJ1-2	TRBV20-1	CSARAGTDYGYTF	TGCAGTGCTAGAGCGGGGACAGACTATGGCTACACCTTC
NA	NA	TRBJ1-5	TRBV9	CASSTAGNSNQPQHF	TGTGCCAGCAGCACAGCGGGTAATAGCAATCAGCCCCAGCATTTT
once	NA	TRBJ1-4	TRBV4-1	CASSQGEGRGTEKLFF	TGCGCCAGCAGCCAAGGGGAAGGTCGGGGGACCGAAAAACTGTTTTTT
NA	NA	TRBJ2-7	TRBV20-1	CSARPGGEVYEQYF	TGCAGTGCTAGACCGGGGGGCGAAGTCTACGAGCAGTACTTC
few	NA	TRBJ1-2	TRBV19	CATTPRDILHYGYTF	TGTGCCACCACCCCCCGGGACATCCTCCACTATGGCTACACCTTC
NA	NA	TRBJ1-2	TRBV3-1	CASSRPGPLEGYTF	TGTGCCAGCAGCCGCCCCGGACCGCTCGAGGGCTACACCTTC
once	NA	TRBJ1-2	TRBV6-5	CASTLQAPGDYGYTF	TGTGCCAGCACCCTACAGGCGCCGGGAGACTATGGCTACACCTTC
NA	NA	TRBJ2-2	TRBV5-1	CASSLEAQGNTGELFF	TGCGCCAGCAGCTTGGAGGCACAGGGAAACACCGGGGAGCTGTTTTTT
NA	NA	TRBJ2-2	TRBV6-5	CASRTGITGELFF	TGTGCCAGCCGTACAGGGATCACCGGGGAGCTGTTTTTT
NA	NA	TRBJ2-1	TRBV11-1	CASRGQGDNEQFF	TGTGCCTCCCGGGGCCAGGGCGACAATGAGCAGTTCTTC
NA	NA	TRBJ1-1	TRBV4-2	CASSRIQDTEAFF	TGTGCCAGCAGCCGAATACAGGACACTGAAGCTTTCTTT
NA	NA	TRBJ1-6	TRBV6-5	CASSTPGGPYNSPLHF	TGTGCCAGCAGTACTCCCGGGGGGCCCTATAATTCACCCCTCCACTTT
NA	TRBD2	TRBJ2-3	TRBV3-1	CASSPSGSGDLPFTDTQYF	TGTGCCAGCAGCCCCTCGGGTAGCGGGGACCTCCCGTTCACAGATACGCAGTATTTT
NA	TRBD1	TRBJ1-4	TRBV5-1	CASSLGPGQGAQAPRKLFF	TGCGCCAGCAGCTTGGGACCGGGACAGGGGGCGCAGGCCCCCAGAAAACTGTTTTTT